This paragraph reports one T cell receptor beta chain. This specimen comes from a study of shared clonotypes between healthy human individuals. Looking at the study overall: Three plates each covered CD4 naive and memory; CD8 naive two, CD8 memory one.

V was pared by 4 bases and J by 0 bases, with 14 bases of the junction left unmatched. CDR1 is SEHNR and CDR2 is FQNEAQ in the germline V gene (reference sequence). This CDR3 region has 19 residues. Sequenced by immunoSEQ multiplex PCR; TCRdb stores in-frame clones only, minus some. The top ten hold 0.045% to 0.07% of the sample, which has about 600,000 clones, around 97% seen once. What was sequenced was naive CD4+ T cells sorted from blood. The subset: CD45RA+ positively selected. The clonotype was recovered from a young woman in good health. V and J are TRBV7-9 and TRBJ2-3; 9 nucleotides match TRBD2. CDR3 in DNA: TGTGCCAGCAGCTCCCTAAGACTAGCGGAGAACGCTAGCACAGATACGCAGTATTTT. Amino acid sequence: CASSSLRLAENASTDTQYF.